This record looks at one T cell receptor (beta chain) sequence and its context. J lost 0 bases, V lost 11 bases, and 9 bases had no gene match. This CDR3 spans 15 amino acids. Germline CDR1 and CDR2: LGHNA and YNFKEQ. The data derive from a study of cytomegalovirus exposure and HLA in healthy donors. The study ran its PCR with 60 Vbeta and 13 Jbeta primers. The assay was immunoSEQ multiplex PCR, and TCRdb's table has in-frame clones only and misses some. There are some 150,000 clones in the sample; roughly three quarters occur only once, and around 1.7% lies in the top ten. The chain recombines TRBV4-2 with TRBJ2-7; TRBD2 agrees at 11 bases. The sequencing sample was made of PBMCs. This receptor was identified in a woman in her 40s in good health and CMV-seronegative. The CDR3 bases are TGTGCCTGCGGGACTAGCGGCATAAGCTCCTACGAGCAGTACTTC. Encoded protein: CACGTSGISSYEQYF.